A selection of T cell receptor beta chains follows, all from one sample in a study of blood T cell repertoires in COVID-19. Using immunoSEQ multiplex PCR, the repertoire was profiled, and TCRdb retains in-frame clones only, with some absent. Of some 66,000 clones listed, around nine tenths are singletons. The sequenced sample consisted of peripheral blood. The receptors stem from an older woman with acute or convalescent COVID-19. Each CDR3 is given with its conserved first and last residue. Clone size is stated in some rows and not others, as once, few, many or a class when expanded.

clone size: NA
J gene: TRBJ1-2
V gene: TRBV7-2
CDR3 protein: CASSYDRGRGYTF

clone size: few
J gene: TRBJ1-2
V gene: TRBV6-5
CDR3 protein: CASSSPDRGWNGYTF

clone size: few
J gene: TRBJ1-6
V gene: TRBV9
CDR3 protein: CASSVDRGNNSPLHF

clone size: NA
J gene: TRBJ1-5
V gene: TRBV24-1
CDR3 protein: CATSDSPGESNQPQHF

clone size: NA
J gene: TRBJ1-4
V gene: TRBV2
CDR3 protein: CASRTGSTNEKLFF

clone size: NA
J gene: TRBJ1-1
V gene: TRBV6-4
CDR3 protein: CASSQREGTEAFF

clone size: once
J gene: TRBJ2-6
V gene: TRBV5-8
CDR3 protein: CASSWTGGMSSGANVLTF

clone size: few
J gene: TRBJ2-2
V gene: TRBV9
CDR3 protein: CASSVYERVNTGELFF

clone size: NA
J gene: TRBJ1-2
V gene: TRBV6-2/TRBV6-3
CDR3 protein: CASSRVPPLNYGYTF

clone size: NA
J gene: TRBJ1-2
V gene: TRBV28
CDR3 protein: CASREQVNYGYTF

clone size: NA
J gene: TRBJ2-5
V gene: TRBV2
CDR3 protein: CASSAEAGETQYF

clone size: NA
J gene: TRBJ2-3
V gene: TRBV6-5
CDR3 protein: CASLGDTDTQYF

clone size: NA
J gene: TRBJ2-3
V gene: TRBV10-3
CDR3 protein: CAISESEGTSGSDTQYF

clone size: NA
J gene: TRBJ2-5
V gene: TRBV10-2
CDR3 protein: CASSEMEGGRGTQYF

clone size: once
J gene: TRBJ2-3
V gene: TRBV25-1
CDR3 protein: CASSEPGVTDTQYF

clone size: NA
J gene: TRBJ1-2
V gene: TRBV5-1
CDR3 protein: CASSSGTGADSGGYTF

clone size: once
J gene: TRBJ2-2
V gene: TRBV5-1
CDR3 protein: CASSLERAKTGELFF

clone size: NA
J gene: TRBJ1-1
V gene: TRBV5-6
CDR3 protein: CASTRIGVPEAFF

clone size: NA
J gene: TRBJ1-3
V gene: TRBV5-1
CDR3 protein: CASSLAGQGYGNTIYF

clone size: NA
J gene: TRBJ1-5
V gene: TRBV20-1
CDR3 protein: CSASIAGGNNQPQHF

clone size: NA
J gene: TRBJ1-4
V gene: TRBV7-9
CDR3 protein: CASSLVLNEKLFF

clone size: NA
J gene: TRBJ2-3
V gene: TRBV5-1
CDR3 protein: CASSPNPGQWSTDTQYF

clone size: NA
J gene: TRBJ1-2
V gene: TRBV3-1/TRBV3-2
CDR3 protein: CASSQGQGLYTEGYTF

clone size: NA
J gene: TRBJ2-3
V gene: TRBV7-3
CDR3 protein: CASSKAGGSLDTQYF

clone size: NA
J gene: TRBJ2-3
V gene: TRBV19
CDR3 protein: CASSIGGVSTDTQYF

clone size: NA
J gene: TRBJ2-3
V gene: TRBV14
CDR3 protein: CASSQGRQGQFPDTQYF

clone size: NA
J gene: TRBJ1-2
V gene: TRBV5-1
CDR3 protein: CASRKEGAENYGYTF

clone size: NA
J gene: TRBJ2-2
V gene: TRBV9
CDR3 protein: CASSVGGRRTGELFF

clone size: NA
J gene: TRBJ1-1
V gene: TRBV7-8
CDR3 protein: CASSSDRTLMNTEAFF

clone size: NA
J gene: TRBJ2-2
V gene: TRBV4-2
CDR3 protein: CASSQGQGAITGELFF

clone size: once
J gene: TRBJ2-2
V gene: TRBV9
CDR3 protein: CASTGPAGDPGELFF

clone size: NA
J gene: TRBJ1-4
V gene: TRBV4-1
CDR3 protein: CASSRRQGFSEKLFF

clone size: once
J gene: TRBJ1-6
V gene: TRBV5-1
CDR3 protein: CASSLAEETYNSPLHF

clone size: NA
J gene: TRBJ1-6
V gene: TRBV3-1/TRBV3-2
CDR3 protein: CASSQDWTENSPLHF

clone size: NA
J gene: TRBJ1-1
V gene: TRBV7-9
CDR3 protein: CASSLNRETTEAFF

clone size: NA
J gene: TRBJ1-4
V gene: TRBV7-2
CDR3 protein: CASSRGSNEKLFF

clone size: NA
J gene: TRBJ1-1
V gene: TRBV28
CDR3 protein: CASRTDRVEVNTEAFF

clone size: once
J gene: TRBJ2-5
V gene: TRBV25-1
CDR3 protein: CASSPRDRGQETQYF

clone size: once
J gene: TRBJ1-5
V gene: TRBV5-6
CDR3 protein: CASSLTGGGGQPQHF

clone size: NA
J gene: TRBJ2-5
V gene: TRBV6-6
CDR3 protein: CASSYKDQGRETQYF

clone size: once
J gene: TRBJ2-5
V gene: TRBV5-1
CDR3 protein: CASSGASVGTSGDLHEETQYF

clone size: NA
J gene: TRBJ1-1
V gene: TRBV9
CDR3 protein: CASSSTGEVPNTEAFF

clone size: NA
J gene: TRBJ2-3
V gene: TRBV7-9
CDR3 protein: CASSSAGGSDTQYF

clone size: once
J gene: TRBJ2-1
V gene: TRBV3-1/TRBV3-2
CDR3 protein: CASIGRGSNEQFF

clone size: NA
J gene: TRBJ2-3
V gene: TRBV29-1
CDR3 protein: CSVVGDFPRADTQYF

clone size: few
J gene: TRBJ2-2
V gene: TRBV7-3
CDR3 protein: CASQGAQGGELFF

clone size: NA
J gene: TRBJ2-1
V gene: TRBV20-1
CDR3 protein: CSARDRVEQFF

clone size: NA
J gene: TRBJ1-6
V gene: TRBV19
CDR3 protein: CASSTGFNGNSPLHF

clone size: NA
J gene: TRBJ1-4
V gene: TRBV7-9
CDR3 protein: CASSRGATNEKLFF

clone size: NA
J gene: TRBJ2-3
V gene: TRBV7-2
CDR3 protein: CASTDSGLAGGITDTQYF

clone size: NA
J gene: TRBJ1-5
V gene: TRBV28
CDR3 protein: CASSLESQGNQPQHF

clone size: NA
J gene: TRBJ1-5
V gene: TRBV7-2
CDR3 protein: CASSLVRDQPQHF

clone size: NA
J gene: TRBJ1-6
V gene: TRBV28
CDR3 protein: CASGIQVLRSPLHF

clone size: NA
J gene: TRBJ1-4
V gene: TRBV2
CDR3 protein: CASSAIRGEKLFF

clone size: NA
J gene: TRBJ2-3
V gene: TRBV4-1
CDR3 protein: CASSQAGQTTDTQYF

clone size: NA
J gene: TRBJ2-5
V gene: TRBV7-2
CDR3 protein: CASSPTSGAQETQYF

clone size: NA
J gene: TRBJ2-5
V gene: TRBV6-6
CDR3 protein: CASRPGTVTTQYF

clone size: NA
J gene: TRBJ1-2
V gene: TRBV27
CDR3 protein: CASTFSLQPGYSYGYTF

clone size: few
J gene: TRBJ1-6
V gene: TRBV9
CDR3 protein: CASSVGTPNSPLHF

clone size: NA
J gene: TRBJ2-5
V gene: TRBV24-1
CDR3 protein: CATSPTGQGQETQYF